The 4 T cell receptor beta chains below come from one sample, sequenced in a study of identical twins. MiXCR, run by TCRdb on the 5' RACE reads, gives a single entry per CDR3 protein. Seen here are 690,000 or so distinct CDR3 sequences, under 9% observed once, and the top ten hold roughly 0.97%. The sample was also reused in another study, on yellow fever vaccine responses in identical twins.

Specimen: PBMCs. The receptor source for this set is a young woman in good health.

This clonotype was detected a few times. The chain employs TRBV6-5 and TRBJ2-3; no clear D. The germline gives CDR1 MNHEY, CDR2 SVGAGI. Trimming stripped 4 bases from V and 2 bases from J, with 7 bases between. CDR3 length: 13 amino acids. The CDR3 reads CASSLIITDTQYF. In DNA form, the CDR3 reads TGTGCCAGCAGTTTAATAATCACAGATACGCAGTATTTT.

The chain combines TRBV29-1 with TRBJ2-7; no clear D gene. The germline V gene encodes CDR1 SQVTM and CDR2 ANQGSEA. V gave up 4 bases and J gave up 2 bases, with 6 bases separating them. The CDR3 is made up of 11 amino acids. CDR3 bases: TGCAGCGTTGGGCGCCCCTACGAGCAGTACTTC. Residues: CSVGRPYEQYF.

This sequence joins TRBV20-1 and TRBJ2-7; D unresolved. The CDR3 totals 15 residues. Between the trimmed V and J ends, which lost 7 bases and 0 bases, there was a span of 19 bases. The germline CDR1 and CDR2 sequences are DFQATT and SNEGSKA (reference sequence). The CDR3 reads CSGRRRQASSYEQYF. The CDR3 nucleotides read TGCAGTGGCCGGCGAAGGCAGGCGAGCTCCTACGAGCAGTACTTC.

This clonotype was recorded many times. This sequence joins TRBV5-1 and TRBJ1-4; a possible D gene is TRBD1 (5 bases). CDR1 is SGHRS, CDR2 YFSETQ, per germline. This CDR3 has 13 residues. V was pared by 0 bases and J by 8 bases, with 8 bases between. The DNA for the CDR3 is TGCGCCAGCAGCTTGGTCTGGGGCGAAAAACTGTTTTTT. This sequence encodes CASSLVWGEKLFF.